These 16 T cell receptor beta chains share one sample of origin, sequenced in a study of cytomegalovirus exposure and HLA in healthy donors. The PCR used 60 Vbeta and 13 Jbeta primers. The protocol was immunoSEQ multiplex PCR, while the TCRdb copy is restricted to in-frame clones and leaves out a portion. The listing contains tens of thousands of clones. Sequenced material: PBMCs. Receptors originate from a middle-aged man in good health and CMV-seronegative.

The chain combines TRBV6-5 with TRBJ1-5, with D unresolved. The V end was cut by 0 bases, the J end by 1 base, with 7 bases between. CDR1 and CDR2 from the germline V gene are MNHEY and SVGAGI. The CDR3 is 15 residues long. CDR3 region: CASSYSGGSNQPQHF. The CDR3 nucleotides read TGTGCCAGCAGTTACTCGGGAGGAAGCAATCAGCCCCAGCATTTT.

In nucleotides, the CDR3 is TGTGCCAGCAGTGGATCGGACAGGGGGTCGGGTCAGCCCCAGCATTTT. It is translated as CASSGSDRGSGQPQHF. The chain employs TRBV2 and TRBJ1-5; 10 bases are shared with TRBD1. This CDR3 is built from 16 residues. With V trimmed by 4 bases and J by 6 bases, 9 bases remained unmatched. Germline CDR1 reads SNHLY; CDR2 reads FYNNEI.

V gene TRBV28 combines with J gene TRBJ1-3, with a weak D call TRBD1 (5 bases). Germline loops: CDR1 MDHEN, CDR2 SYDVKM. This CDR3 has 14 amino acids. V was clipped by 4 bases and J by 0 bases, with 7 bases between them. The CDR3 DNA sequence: TGTGCCAGCAGTTGGGGCAGCTCTGGAAACACCATATATTTT. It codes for CASSWGSSGNTIYF. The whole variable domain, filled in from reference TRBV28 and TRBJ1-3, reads DVKVTQSSRYLVKRTGEKVFLECVQDMDHENMFWYRQDPGLGLRLIYFSYDVKMKEKGDIPEGYSVSREKKERFSLILESASTNQTSMYLCASSWGSSGNTIYFGEGSWLTVV.

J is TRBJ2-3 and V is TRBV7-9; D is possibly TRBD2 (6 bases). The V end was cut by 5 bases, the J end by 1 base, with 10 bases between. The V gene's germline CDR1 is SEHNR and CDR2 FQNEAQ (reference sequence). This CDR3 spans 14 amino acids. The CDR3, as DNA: TGTGCCAGCAGCATCGGACTACGCACAGATACGCAGTATTTT. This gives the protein CASSIGLRTDTQYF.

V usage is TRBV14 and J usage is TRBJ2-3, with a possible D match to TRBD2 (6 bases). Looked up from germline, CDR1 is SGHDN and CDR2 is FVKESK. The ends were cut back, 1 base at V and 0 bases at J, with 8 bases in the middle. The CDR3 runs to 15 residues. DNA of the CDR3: TGTGCCAGCAGCCAAGGGGGGACTAGCACAGATACGCAGTATTTT. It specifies CASSQGGTSTDTQYF.

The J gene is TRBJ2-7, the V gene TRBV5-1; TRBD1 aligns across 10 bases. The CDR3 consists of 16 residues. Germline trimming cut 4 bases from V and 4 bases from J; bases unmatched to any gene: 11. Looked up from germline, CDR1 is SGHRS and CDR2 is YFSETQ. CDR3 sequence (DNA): TGCGCCAGCAGCCTAGGACAGGGGGATCGTCGATACGAGCAGTACTTC. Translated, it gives CASSLGQGDRRYEQYF.

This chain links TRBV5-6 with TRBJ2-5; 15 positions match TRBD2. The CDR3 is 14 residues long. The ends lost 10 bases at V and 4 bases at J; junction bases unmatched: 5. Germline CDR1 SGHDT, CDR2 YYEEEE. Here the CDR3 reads CAGGLAGGIETQYF. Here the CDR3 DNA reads TGTGCCGGGGGACTAGCGGGAGGTATAGAGACCCAGTACTTC.

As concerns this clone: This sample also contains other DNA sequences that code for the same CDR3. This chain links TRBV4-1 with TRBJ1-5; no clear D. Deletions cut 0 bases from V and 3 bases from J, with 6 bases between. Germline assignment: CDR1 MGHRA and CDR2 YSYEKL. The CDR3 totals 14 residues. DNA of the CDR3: TGCGCCAGCAGCCAAGATTCGGTCAATCAGCCCCAGCATTTT. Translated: CASSQDSVNQPQHF.

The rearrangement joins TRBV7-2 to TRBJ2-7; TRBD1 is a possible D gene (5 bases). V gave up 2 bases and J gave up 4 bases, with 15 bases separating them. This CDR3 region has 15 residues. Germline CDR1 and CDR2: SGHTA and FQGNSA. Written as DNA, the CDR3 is TGTGCCAGCAGCTTAAACAGGCAGAGCTTTTACGAGCAGTACTTC. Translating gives CASSLNRQSFYEQYF.

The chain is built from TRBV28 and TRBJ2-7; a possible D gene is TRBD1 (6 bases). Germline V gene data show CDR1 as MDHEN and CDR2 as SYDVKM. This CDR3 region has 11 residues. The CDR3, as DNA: TGTGTGACAGGTCCTTCGGACGAGCAGTACTTC. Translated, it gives CVTGPSDEQYF.

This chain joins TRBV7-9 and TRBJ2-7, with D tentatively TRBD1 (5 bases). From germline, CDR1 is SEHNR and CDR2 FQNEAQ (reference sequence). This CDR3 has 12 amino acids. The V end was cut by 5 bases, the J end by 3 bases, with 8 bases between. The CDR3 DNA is TGTGCCAGCAGCCAGACAGTCTACGAGCAGTACTTC. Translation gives CASSQTVYEQYF.

In DNA form, the CDR3 reads TGTGCCAGCAGGGGGGGAGAGACCCAGTACTTC. Translating gives CASRGGETQYF. The chain links TRBV6-5 to TRBJ2-5; D is possibly TRBD2 (6 bases). The V gene lost 6 bases and the J gene lost 4 bases, with 6 bases spanning the gap. Germline V lookup: CDR1 MNHEY, CDR2 SVGAGI. The CDR3 is 11 residues long.

The CDR3 sequence is CASSSRGTEDGYTF. The CDR3 nucleotides read TGTGCCAGCAGTTCTCGGGGGACGGAGGATGGCTACACCTTC. The rearrangement joins TRBV27 to TRBJ1-2; weak D call: TRBD1 (5 bases). The V end was cut by 4 bases, the J end by 6 bases, with 15 bases between. Germline CDR1 reads MNHEY; CDR2 reads SMNVEV (reference sequence). The CDR3 has 14 residues.

The CDR3 DNA follows: TGTGCCAGCAGCCAGGTTGACATTCAGTACTTC. Its translation is CASSQVDIQYF. This chain connects TRBV28 to TRBJ2-4; D not resolved. Germline CDR1 MDHEN, CDR2 SYDVKM. This CDR3 comprises 11 residues. V shed 6 bases and J shed 8 bases, with 8 bases lying between them.

CDR3 nucleotides: TGCGCCAGCAGCAAGACAGGGATCACGGACACTGAAGCTTTCTTT. Its translation is CASSKTGITDTEAFF. The chain combines TRBV5-1 with TRBJ1-1; 7 bases are shared with TRBD1. Looked up from germline, CDR1 is SGHRS and CDR2 is YFSETQ. This CDR3 has 15 amino acids. Trimming removed 4 bases from V and 3 bases from J; junction bases left unmatched: 9.

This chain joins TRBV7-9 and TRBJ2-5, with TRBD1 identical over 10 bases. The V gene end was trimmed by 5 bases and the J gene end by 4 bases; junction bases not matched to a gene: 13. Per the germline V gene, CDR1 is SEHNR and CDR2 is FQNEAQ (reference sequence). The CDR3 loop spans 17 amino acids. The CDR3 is CASSGRDRGSGRETQYF. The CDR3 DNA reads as TGTGCCAGCAGCGGCCGGGACAGGGGAAGTGGTAGAGAGACCCAGTACTTC.